These 30 T cell receptor beta chains came from one sample sequenced in a study of T-cell memory formation after mild COVID-19. One entry per CDR3 protein results from TCRdb running MiXCR on the 5' RACE reads. The data hold fewer than 350,000 distinct CDR3 sequences, with 7% to 10% observed a single time. The sequenced sample consisted of PBMCs or a T cell subset sorted from them (not recorded which). These receptors all come from a man younger than 35 who had mild COVID-19 (a few samples of this study predate the infection). Cell type and time point are not known.

This clonotype turned up a few times. One junction end does not reproduce the germline sequence, and a read error may be involved. This rearrangement joins TRBV6-5 to TRBJ2-7, with TRBD1 as a possible D gene (6 bases). Per the germline V gene, CDR1 is MNHEY and CDR2 is SVGAGI. CDR3 length equals 14 residues. The CDR3 protein is CASAVRDKSYEQYF. The CDR3 DNA sequence: TGTGCCTCAGCGGTCAGGGACAAATCCTATGAGCAGTACTTC.

This sequence joins TRBV20-1 and TRBJ2-7, with 8 positions matching TRBD1. The CDR3 contains 11 residues. CDR1 and CDR2 (germline): DFQATT, SNEGSKA (reference sequence). The CDR3 coding sequence is TGCAATCCTACGACAGGGGACGAGCAGTACTTC. Its translation is CNPTTGDEQYF.

The table lists this clonotype with many counts. The chain carries TRBV28 and TRBJ2-3; D gene unclear. Germline V gene sequence: CDR1 MDHEN, CDR2 SYDVKM. Trimming stripped 5 bases from V and 5 bases from J, with 8 bases between. There are 12 residues in the CDR3. The CDR3 nucleotides read TGTGCCAGCAGTCCTTCGGGAGATACGCAGTATTTT. Amino acid sequence: CASSPSGDTQYF.

The chain joins TRBV28 to TRBJ2-7, with 9 bases identical to TRBD1. From germline, CDR1 is MDHEN and CDR2 SYDVKM. V was pared by 6 bases and J by 4 bases, with 7 bases of the junction left unmatched. The CDR3 totals 14 residues. CDR3 bases: TGTGCCAGCAGCCTGACAGGGGGAATTTACGAGCAGTACGTC. It translates to CASSLTGGIYEQYV.

This clonotype came up a few times. The CDR3 bases are TGTGCCAGCAGTTGGTCGGGGGGCCAAGAGACCCAGTACTTC. Translating gives CASSWSGGQETQYF. This sequence joins TRBV12-3 or TRBV12-4 and TRBJ2-5; 7 bases match TRBD2. Trimming cost V 4 bases and J 1 base; bases outside gene matches: 3. The CDR3 totals 14 residues.

The V call is TRBV4-2, the J call TRBJ2-7; D is undetermined. Germline CDR1 is LGHNA and CDR2 is YNFKEQ. This CDR3 comprises 14 residues. V dropped 0 bases and J dropped 5 bases, with 11 bases sitting between them. The CDR3 DNA reads as TGTGCCAGCAGCCAAGAGTGGAGTTCCCACGAGCAGTACGTC. It codes for CASSQEWSSHEQYV.

This clonotype was detected a few times. The chain uses TRBV27 and TRBJ1-2; the D gene is possibly TRBD1 (6 bases). Germline V gene data show CDR1 as MNHEY and CDR2 as SMNVEV (reference sequence). V lost 8 bases to trimming and J lost 8 bases, with 30 bases between them. CDR3 length equals 17 residues. The CDR3 nucleotides read TGTGCCAGCGGCCCGGCGAGGGGGAGGCGTCCCGAGGGCGGCTACACCTTC. This encodes CASGPARGRRPEGGYTF.

V usage is TRBV19 and J usage is TRBJ2-3, with 8 bases that match TRBD2. This CDR3 comprises 13 residues. Germline CDR1 is LNHDA and CDR2 is SQIVND (reference sequence). V was clipped by 6 bases and J by 7 bases; unmatched bases: 6. CDR3 region: CASSRSGDNTQYF. The CDR3 DNA is TGTGCCAGTAGCCGTAGCGGGGACAATACGCAGTATTTT.

The chain is built from TRBV24-1 and TRBJ2-7, with TRBD1 matching over 7 bases. J was trimmed by 5 bases and V by 11 bases; bases with no gene match: 2. The length of the CDR3 is 10 residues. The germline V gene has CDR1 KGHDR and CDR2 SFDVKD. The CDR3 region has the DNA TGTGCCAACGACAGGGACGAGCAGTACTTC. It yields the protein CANDRDEQYF.

This clonotype was picked up a small number of times. The rearrangement joins TRBV5-5 to TRBJ1-1; D possibly corresponds to TRBD1 (6 bases). Deletions cut 0 bases from V and 4 bases from J, with 16 bases between. The CDR3 totals 16 residues. Germline lookup yields CDR1 SGHKS and CDR2 YYEKEE (reference sequence). The CDR3 sequence: CASSLAWGARVTEAFF. The CDR3, as DNA: TGTGCCAGCAGCTTGGCGTGGGGGGCGCGGGTCACTGAAGCTTTCTTT.

Many counts were recorded for this clonotype. CDR3 DNA: TGTGCCAGCAGCCACGGGGGGAGCAATGAGCAGTTCTTC. Protein sequence: CASSHGGSNEQFF. The chain has TRBV6-6 and TRBJ2-1, with TRBD2 matching over 7 bases. This CDR3 has 13 residues. Germline V gene lookup returns CDR1 MNHNY and CDR2 SVGAGI (reference sequence). Trimming took 6 bases from V and 6 from J; bases not matched to a gene: 5.

This clonotype was found many times. This chain links TRBV5-5 with TRBJ2-6; D unclear. The germline gives CDR1 SGHKS, CDR2 YYEKEE (reference sequence). Trimming pared 5 bases from V and 3 bases from J, leaving 6 bases between. The CDR3 extends over 13 amino acids. CDR3 residues: CASRVDGANVLTF. For the CDR3, the DNA is TGTGCCAGCAGAGTGGATGGGGCCAACGTCCTGACTTTC. The full variable domain, its missing parts supplied by reference TRBV5-5 and TRBJ2-6, is DAGVTQSPTHLIKTRGQQVTLRCSPISGHKSVSWYQQVLGQGPQFIFQYYEKEERGRGNFPDRFSARQFPNYSSELNVNALLLGDSALYLCASRVDGANVLTFGAGSRLTVL.

There are a few counts of this clonotype. The rearrangement uses TRBV5-1 and TRBJ2-1; D might be TRBD2 (6 bases). Germline-derived CDR1 and CDR2 are SGHRS and YFSETQ. V was cut by 3 bases and J by 7 bases, with 14 bases left in between. This CDR3 region has 14 residues. The CDR3 spells CASSSGTPRNEQFF. CDR3 DNA sequence: TGCGCCAGCAGCTCGGGGACTCCCAGGAATGAGCAGTTCTTC. Together with reference TRBV5-1 and TRBJ2-1, the CDR3 gives the full variable domain: KAGVTQTPRYLIKTRGQQVTLSCSPISGHRSVSWYQQTPGQGLQFLFEYFSETQRNKGNFPGRFSGRQFSNSRSEMNVSTLELGDSALYLCASSSGTPRNEQFFGPGTRLTVL.

This clonotype was seen more than once but under ten times. The V call is TRBV12-3 or TRBV12-4, the J call TRBJ2-1; TRBD1 matches at 7 bases. The ends lost 7 bases at V and 6 bases at J; junction bases unmatched: 12. This CDR3 has 15 residues. CDR3 region: CASTLDRLGTNEQFF. The CDR3 DNA is TGTGCCAGCACCTTGGACAGGCTTGGGACCAATGAGCAGTTCTTC.

V usage is TRBV5-1 and J usage is TRBJ2-2; D is perhaps TRBD1 (6 bases). Trimming removed 0 bases from V and 3 bases from J, with 21 bases in between. Germline assignment: CDR1 SGHRS and CDR2 YFSETQ. CDR3 length: 19 residues. The CDR3 coding sequence is TGCGCCAGCAGCTTGGCGTTTGATACAGGGTGGAAGGACACCGGGGAGCTGTTTTTT. Its translation: CASSLAFDTGWKDTGELFF.

This clonotype was observed a few times. V usage is TRBV16 and J usage is TRBJ1-3; possible D gene TRBD1, 6 bases. Deletions cut 3 bases from V and 10 bases from J, with 16 bases between. CDR1 is KGHSY and CDR2 is FQNENV in the germline V gene. This CDR3 contains 14 residues. The CDR3 bases are TGTGCCAGCAGCCAGGACAGCCTCGTTTCGACCATATATTTT. Amino acids: CASSQDSLVSTIYF. The whole variable domain, remainder taken from reference TRBV16 and TRBJ1-3, is GEEVAQTPKHLVRGEGQKAKLYCAPIKGHSYVFWYQQVLKNEFKFLISFQNENVFDETGMPKERFSAKCLPNSPCSLEIQATKLEDSAVYFCASSQDSLVSTIYFGEGSWLTVV.

This clonotype is termed medium-sized (0.01 to 0.1%). The V call is TRBV12-3 or TRBV12-4, the J call TRBJ2-3, with TRBD2 as a possible D gene (6 bases). The CDR3 loop spans 14 amino acids. Trimming shortened V by 8 bases and J by 4 bases, and 16 bases separated the two germline ends. CDR3 amino acids: CASELYAGSDTQYF. CDR3 sequence (DNA): TGTGCCAGCGAGTTATACGCGGGGTCAGATACGCAGTATTTT.

The chain recombines TRBV5-1 with TRBJ2-1, with TRBD1 matching 7 bases. CDR3 length equals 14 residues. V gave up 3 bases and J gave up 6 bases; unmatched junction bases: 6. From germline, CDR1 is SGHRS and CDR2 YFSETQ. The CDR3 DNA sequence: TGCGCCAGCAGCTATCAGGGGGTCGGCAATGAGCAGTTCTTC. Protein product: CASSYQGVGNEQFF. Full variable domain (rest looked up from reference TRBV5-1 and TRBJ2-1): KAGVTQTPRYLIKTRGQQVTLSCSPISGHRSVSWYQQTPGQGLQFLFEYFSETQRNKGNFPGRFSGRQFSNSRSEMNVSTLELGDSALYLCASSYQGVGNEQFFGPGTRLTVL.

This chain links TRBV12-3 or TRBV12-4 with TRBJ1-5, with D perhaps TRBD1 (5 bases). Trimming shortened V by 1 base and J by 9 bases, and 13 bases separated the two germline ends. This CDR3 spans 14 amino acids. CDR3 DNA: TGTGCCAGCAGTTTAGGCAGGGCCTCGGGGCCCCAGCATTTT. Protein sequence: CASSLGRASGPQHF.

This clonotype was counted only a few times. The chain has TRBV5-5 and TRBJ2-1, with D uncertain. Per the germline V gene, CDR1 is SGHKS and CDR2 is YYEKEE (reference sequence). The CDR3 contains 15 residues. The V end was cut by 7 bases, the J end by 0 bases, with 14 bases between. CDR3 in DNA: TGTGCCAGCTCCCCGGAGCCGGGCTCCTACAATGAGCAGTTCTTC. Its translation is CASSPEPGSYNEQFF.

This clonotype was detected ten times or more. This chain links TRBV12-3 or TRBV12-4 with TRBJ2-3, with a possible D match to TRBD2 (5 bases). V was cut by 5 bases and J by 6 bases, with 21 bases left in between. The CDR3 sequence is 16 residues long. CDR3 coding DNA: TGTGCCAGCAGTACGCGGACTCCCCGCGCGTGGGATACGCAGTATTTT. This sequence encodes CASSTRTPRAWDTQYF.

This clonotype has a count of ten or more. The chain carries TRBV10-2 and TRBJ2-3; no reliable D call. Germline CDR1 and CDR2: WSHSY and SAAADI. Trimming took off 3 bases at V and 3 bases at J, with 7 bases between the two ends. This CDR3 is 13 amino acids long. The CDR3 bases are TGCGCCAGCAGTGATTATGCTACAGATACGCAGTATTTT. It is translated as CASSDYATDTQYF.

This clonotype has more than one count but fewer than ten. The chain has TRBV19 and TRBJ1-1; D remains unclear. Trimming shortened V by 5 bases and J by 1 base, and 8 bases separated the two germline ends. Germline lookup yields CDR1 LNHDA and CDR2 SQIVND (reference sequence). The CDR3 covers 13 residues. The CDR3 bases are TGTGCCAGTAGTCCCTCCCAGAACACTGAAGCTTTCTTT. Encoded protein: CASSPSQNTEAFF.

This clonotype was recorded a few times. The chain combines TRBV20-1 with TRBJ2-5, with TRBD2 matching over 12 bases. Germline CDR1 is DFQATT and CDR2 is SNEGSKA (reference sequence). The CDR3 runs to 13 residues. V lost 6 bases to trimming and J lost 7 bases; unmatched junction nucleotides: 6. DNA for the CDR3: TGCAGTGCCACCCGGACTAGCGGGGCGACCCAGTACTTC. This sequence encodes CSATRTSGATQYF.

This clonotype was picked up a small number of times. The CDR3 DNA follows: TGCGCCAGCAGCTTGGGGTCAGGGTTGGTCTCTGGGGCCAACGTCCTGACTTTC. Protein: CASSLGSGLVSGANVLTF. The rearrangement links TRBV5-1 to TRBJ2-6; possibly TRBD1 for D (5 bases). Per germline, CDR1 SGHRS and CDR2 YFSETQ. This CDR3 is built from 18 residues. Trimming took off 0 bases at V and 0 bases at J, with 13 bases between the two ends.

This clonotype turned up a few times. The rearrangement joins TRBV10-3 to TRBJ1-2, with 8 nucleotides matching TRBD1. The CDR3 has 12 amino acids. V lost 4 bases to trimming and J lost 10 bases; unmatched junction nucleotides: 5. Germline CDR1 reads ENHRY; CDR2 reads SYGVKD. The CDR3 loop is CAISAQGEDYTF. The CDR3 region has the DNA TGTGCCATCAGTGCACAGGGGGAGGACTACACCTTC.

This clonotype was detected a few times. This chain connects TRBV5-8 to TRBJ2-1; D is possibly TRBD1 or TRBD2 (5 bases each). This CDR3 region has 15 residues. Germline CDR1 and CDR2: SGHTS and YDEGEE. Trimming removed 6 bases from V and 5 bases from J, with 18 bases in between. CDR3 nucleotide sequence: TGTGCCAGCACCGAACGACCAGGGACCCACAATGAGCAGTTCTTC. This codes for CASTERPGTHNEQFF.

This clonotype turned up a few times. The chain is built from TRBV12-3 or TRBV12-4 and TRBJ1-2; 7 bases are shared with TRBD1. The CDR3 is 14 residues long. Trimming removed 6 bases from V and 2 bases from J; junction bases left unmatched: 6. CDR3 DNA sequence: TGTGCCAGCAGCATGGACAGGAACAACTATGGCTACACCTTC. As protein: CASSMDRNNYGYTF.

This clonotype was detected many times. The J gene is TRBJ1-2, the V gene TRBV24-1; TRBD1 is a possible D gene (6 bases). V was trimmed by 6 bases and J by 8 bases, leaving 18 bases between them. The CDR3 has 14 amino acids. Germline CDR1 reads KGHDR; CDR2 reads SFDVKD. This CDR3 is CATSLSGGEGGYTF. CDR3 nucleotide sequence: TGTGCCACCAGTCTGTCCGGGGGCGAGGGCGGCTACACCTTC.

This rearrangement joins TRBV7-9 to TRBJ2-7; tentatively, D is TRBD2 (5 bases). CDR1 is SEHNR and CDR2 is FQNEAQ in the germline V gene (reference sequence). Trimming cost V 5 bases and J 5 bases, with 10 bases left between them. The CDR3 runs 12 residues. CDR3 coding DNA: TGTGCCAGCAGCCGCACTAGTCACGAGCAGTACTTC. Translating gives CASSRTSHEQYF.